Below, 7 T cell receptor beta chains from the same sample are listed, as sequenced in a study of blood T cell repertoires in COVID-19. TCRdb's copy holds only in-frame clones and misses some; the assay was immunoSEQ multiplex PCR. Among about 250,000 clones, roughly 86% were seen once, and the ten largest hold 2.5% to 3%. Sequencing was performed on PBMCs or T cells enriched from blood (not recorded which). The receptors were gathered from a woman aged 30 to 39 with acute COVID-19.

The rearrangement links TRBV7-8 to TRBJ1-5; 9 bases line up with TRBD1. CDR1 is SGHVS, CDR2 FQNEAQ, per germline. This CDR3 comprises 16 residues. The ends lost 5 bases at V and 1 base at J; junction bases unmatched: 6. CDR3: CASSAQGARSNQPQHF. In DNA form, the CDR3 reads TGTGCCAGCAGCGCACAGGGGGCGCGAAGCAATCAGCCCCAGCATTTT.

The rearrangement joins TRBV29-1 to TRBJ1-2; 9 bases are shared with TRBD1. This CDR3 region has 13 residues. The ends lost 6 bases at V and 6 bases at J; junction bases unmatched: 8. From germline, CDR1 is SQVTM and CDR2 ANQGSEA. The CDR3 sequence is CSVMGQGLDGYTF. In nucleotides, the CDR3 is TGCAGCGTGATGGGACAGGGATTGGATGGCTACACCTTC. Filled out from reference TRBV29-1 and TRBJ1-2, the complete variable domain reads SAVISQKPSRDICQRGTSLTIQCQVDSQVTMMFWYRQQPGQSLTLIATANQGSEATYESGFVIDKFPISRPNLTFSTLTVSNMSPEDSSIYLCSVMGQGLDGYTFGSGTRLTVV.

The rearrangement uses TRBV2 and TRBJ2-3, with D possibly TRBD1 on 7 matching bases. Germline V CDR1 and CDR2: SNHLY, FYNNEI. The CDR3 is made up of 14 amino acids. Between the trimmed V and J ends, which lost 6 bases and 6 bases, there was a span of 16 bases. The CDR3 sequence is CASSSEGAWDTQYF. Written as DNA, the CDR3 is TGTGCCAGCAGCTCGGAGGGGGCTTGGGATACGCAGTATTTT. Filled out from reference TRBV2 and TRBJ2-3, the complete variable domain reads EPEVTQTPSHQVTQMGQEVILRCVPISNHLYFYWYRQILGQKVEFLVSFYNNEISEKSEIFDDQFSVERPDGSNFTLKIRSTKLEDSAMYFCASSSEGAWDTQYFGPGTRLTVL.

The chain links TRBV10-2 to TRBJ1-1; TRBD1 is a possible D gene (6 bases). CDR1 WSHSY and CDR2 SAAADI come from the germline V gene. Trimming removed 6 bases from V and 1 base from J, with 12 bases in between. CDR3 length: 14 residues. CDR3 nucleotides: TGCGCCAGCAGGGAGGACAGATGGAACACTGAAGCTTTCTTT. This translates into CASREDRWNTEAFF.

CDR3 in amino acids: CAWKMRTNTEAFF. For the CDR3, the DNA is TGTGCCTGGAAGATGAGGACTAACACTGAAGCTTTCTTT. V usage is TRBV30 and J usage is TRBJ1-1; D ambiguous. The germline V gene encodes CDR1 GTSNPN and CDR2 SVGIG (reference sequence). Deletions cut 4 bases from V and 2 bases from J, with 11 bases between. There are 13 residues in the CDR3.

As DNA, the CDR3 is TGCAGCGCATCTAGCCAGGGGGCAGGTGGCTACACCTTC. Translated: CSASSQGAGGYTF. The V gene is TRBV29-1, the J gene TRBJ1-2, with TRBD1 identical over 8 bases. This CDR3 region has 13 residues. J was trimmed by 7 bases and V by 7 bases; bases with no gene match: 11. The germline gives CDR1 SQVTM, CDR2 ANQGSEA. The full variable domain, its missing parts supplied by reference TRBV29-1 and TRBJ1-2, is SAVISQKPSRDICQRGTSLTIQCQVDSQVTMMFWYRQQPGQSLTLIATANQGSEATYESGFVIDKFPISRPNLTFSTLTVSNMSPEDSSIYLCSASSQGAGGYTFGSGTRLTVV.

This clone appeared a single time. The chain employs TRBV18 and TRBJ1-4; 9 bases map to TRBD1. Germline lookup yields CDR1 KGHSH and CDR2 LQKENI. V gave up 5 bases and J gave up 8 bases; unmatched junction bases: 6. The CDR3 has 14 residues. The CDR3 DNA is TGTGCCAGCTCAGCCCGGGACAGGGTGGAAAAACTGTTTTTT. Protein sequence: CASSARDRVEKLFF. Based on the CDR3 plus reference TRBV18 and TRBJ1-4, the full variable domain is NAGVMQNPRHLVRRRGQEARLRCSPMKGHSHVYWYRQLPEEGLKFMVYLQKENIIDESGMPKERFSAEFPKEGPSILRIQQVVRGDSAAYFCASSARDRVEKLFFGSGTQLSVL.